The 2 T cell receptor beta chains below all came from one sample that was sequenced in a study of OX40 agonist ivuxolimab in advanced cancers. Here immunoSEQ multiplex PCR was the method, and the copy in TCRdb shows in-frame clones only, minus some. The sample lists more than 60,000 clones, around 83% occurring once. The sequences come from CD4+ or CD8+ T cells sorted from blood, collected in a trial of the OX40 agonist ivuxolimab. Receptor source: an adult with an advanced solid tumor such as melanoma, head and neck, liver or kidney cancer.

CDR3 nucleotide sequence: TGTGCCAGCAGCACCCGACAGGGTATGAACACTGAAGCTTTCTTT. Protein sequence: CASSTRQGMNTEAFF. V and J are TRBV9 and TRBJ1-1, with 7 bases that match TRBD1. CDR1 and CDR2 (germline): SGDLS, YYNGEE. The CDR3 is 15 residues long. The trim removed 4 bases at V and 0 bases at J, leaving 6 bases unmatched.

The gene calls are TRBV5-3 and TRBJ2-6, with D unresolved. TRBV5-3 is flagged as an ORF with uncertain function. This CDR3 is 15 amino acids long. The ends were cut back, 0 bases at V and 2 bases at J, with 6 bases in the middle. The CDR3, as DNA: TGTGCCAGAAGCTTGGAAGGGACTGGGGCCAACGTCCTGACTTTC. It encodes CARSLEGTGANVLTF.